The clone carrying this T cell receptor beta chain has just one count. The germline V and J ends were trimmed by 0 bases and 6 bases, with 9 bases remaining between them. This CDR3 comprises 13 residues. Germline lookup yields CDR1 LGHNA and CDR2 YSLEER. The data were taken from a study of blood T cell repertoires in COVID-19. Measured with immunoSEQ multiplex PCR; TCRdb has only the in-frame clones, and not every one. The table records 240,000 or so clones, approximately 86% of them present only once. This receptor was obtained from a woman aged 70-85 years with active or convalescent COVID-19. The material sequenced was peripheral blood. The chain uses TRBV4-3 and TRBJ2-7; a weak D match, TRBD1 (6 bases). CDR3 sequence reads: CASSQDRTVEQYF. The CDR3 DNA reads as TGCGCCAGCAGCCAAGATAGGACAGTCGAGCAGTACTTC.